A selection of T cell receptor beta chains follows, all from one sample in a study of neoadjuvant anti-PD-1 for oral cavity cancer. Here immunoSEQ multiplex PCR was the method, and the copy in TCRdb shows in-frame clones only, minus some. Here the sample spans about 14,000 clones, 60% to 70% being singletons. Sequenced here: PBMCs, sampled before nivolumab (anti-PD-1) treatment. The receptors originated from a person aged 35 to 85 with oral cavity squamous cell carcinoma. The CDR3 runs from the conserved cysteine through the conserved F or W. The D gene is left open where the match is weak. Clone sizes are given selectively: once, few, many, or a class where the clone is expanded.

length: 16; size: few; J: TRBJ2-1; V: TRBV27; D: TRBD2; CDR3: CASRLRGAGGFNEQFF; DNA: TGTGCCAGCCGCCTCCGGGGGGCGGGAGGGTTCAATGAGCAGTTCTTC
length: 15; size: few; J: TRBJ2-7; V: TRBV28; D: TRBD2; CDR3: CASTIGTSGTYEQYF; DNA: TGTGCCAGCACCATTGGGACTAGCGGGACCTACGAGCAGTACTTC
length: 15; size: NA; J: TRBJ2-7; V: TRBV14; D: TRBD2; CDR3: CASSQALGLAAEQYF; DNA: TGTGCCAGCAGCCAAGCTCTTGGACTAGCGGCCGAGCAGTACTTC
length: 16; size: NA; J: TRBJ2-3; V: TRBV4-1; D: NA; CDR3: CASSLGRGTGTDTQYF; DNA: TGCGCCAGCAGCCTTGGACGGGGGACAGGCACAGATACGCAGTATTTT
length: 15; size: few; J: TRBJ2-3; V: TRBV12-5; D: TRBD1; CDR3: CASGLVQGATDTQYF; DNA: TGTGCTAGTGGTTTGGTACAGGGGGCTACAGATACGCAGTATTTT
length: 15; size: NA; J: TRBJ1-1; V: TRBV5-1; D: TRBD1; CDR3: CASSLETGGFSEAFF; DNA: TGCGCCAGCAGCTTGGAAACAGGGGGGTTTAGTGAAGCTTTCTTT
length: 18; size: few; J: TRBJ1-2; V: TRBV5-5; D: NA; CDR3: CASSLLPLDGYANYGYTF; DNA: TGTGCCAGCAGCTTGCTGCCCCTGGACGGCTATGCTAACTATGGCTACACCTTC
length: 15; size: NA; J: TRBJ1-1; V: TRBV7-8; D: TRBD1; CDR3: CASSPDRARGTEAFF; DNA: TGTGCCAGCAGCCCAGACAGGGCAAGAGGCACTGAAGCTTTCTTT
length: 14; size: NA; J: TRBJ2-2; V: TRBV2; D: NA; CDR3: CASSERLNTGELFF; DNA: TGTGCCAGCAGCGAAAGGCTGAACACCGGGGAGCTGTTTTTT
length: 17; size: NA; J: TRBJ2-1; V: TRBV5-3; D: TRBD2; CDR3: CARSLELAGGPYNEQFF; DNA: TGTGCCAGAAGCTTGGAACTAGCGGGGGGACCTTACAATGAGCAGTTCTTC
length: 12; size: NA; J: TRBJ2-2; V: TRBV18; D: NA; CDR3: CASSSNTGELFF; DNA: TGTGCCAGCTCATCGAACACCGGGGAGCTGTTTTTT